One and the same sample provided the 5 T cell receptor beta chains below, sequenced in a study of T cell repertoires in cytomegalovirus infection. Their recognized antigens are unknown. TCRdb passed the reads through MiXCR, listing each CDR3 protein once. The table has about half a million distinct CDR3 sequences, about 33% seen once. Sequencing was performed on cultured PBMCs, taken from culture after CMV antigen stimulation. The receptor set was obtained from a human donor in good health (CMV status not recorded). Some clones in this sample may be carry-over from other donors' samples.

This clonotype was picked up a small number of times. The rearrangement joins TRBV11-3 to TRBJ2-3, with D perhaps given as TRBD1 or TRBD2 (6 bases each). With 8 bases removed from V and 6 bases from J, the gap between germline ends came to 21 bases. Germline loops: CDR1 SGHNT, CDR2 YENEEA. The CDR3 consists of 15 residues. CDR3 amino acids: CASAPGAGQVDTQYF. As DNA, the CDR3 is TGTGCCAGCGCCCCGGGGGCGGGCCAAGTCGATACGCAGTATTTT.

This chain links TRBV25-1 with TRBJ2-1, with 9 bases that match TRBD2. This CDR3 comprises 15 residues. Germline V gives CDR1 MGHDK, CDR2 SYGVNS. V trimming: 7 bases; J trimming: 4 bases; junction bases outside the gene matches: 8. DNA of the CDR3: TGTGCCAGCAAGCATGGCGGGAGGGTATACAATGAGCAGTTCTTC. Residues: CASKHGGRVYNEQFF.

The sample holds a few counts of this clonotype. This rearrangement joins TRBV7-9 to TRBJ2-1, with 8 bases matching TRBD2. The V gene end was trimmed by 6 bases and the J gene end by 7 bases; junction bases not matched to a gene: 11. Per the germline V gene, CDR1 is SEHNR and CDR2 is FQNEAQ (reference sequence). This CDR3 comprises 15 residues. The CDR3 sequence: CASRPQAGVNNEQFF. CDR3 DNA sequence: TGTGCCAGCAGGCCACAAGCGGGAGTTAATAATGAGCAGTTCTTC.

The chain recombines TRBV29-1 with TRBJ2-1; the D gene is possibly TRBD1 (6 bases). Trimming pared 3 bases from V and 7 bases from J, leaving 7 bases between. The length of the CDR3 is 11 residues. CDR1 is SQVTM and CDR2 is ANQGSEA in the germline V gene. This chain's CDR3 is CSVDRGNEQFF. CDR3 DNA sequence: TGCAGCGTTGACAGGGGAAATGAGCAGTTCTTC.

The V gene is TRBV5-4, the J gene TRBJ2-3; D is unresolved. Germline CDR1 reads SGHNT; CDR2 reads YYREEE (reference sequence). The CDR3 sequence is 13 residues long. V was clipped by 4 bases and J by 6 bases, with 12 bases between them. The CDR3 protein is CASSNTARDTQYF. The CDR3 DNA sequence: TGTGCCAGCAGCAATACTGCTAGGGATACGCAGTATTTT.